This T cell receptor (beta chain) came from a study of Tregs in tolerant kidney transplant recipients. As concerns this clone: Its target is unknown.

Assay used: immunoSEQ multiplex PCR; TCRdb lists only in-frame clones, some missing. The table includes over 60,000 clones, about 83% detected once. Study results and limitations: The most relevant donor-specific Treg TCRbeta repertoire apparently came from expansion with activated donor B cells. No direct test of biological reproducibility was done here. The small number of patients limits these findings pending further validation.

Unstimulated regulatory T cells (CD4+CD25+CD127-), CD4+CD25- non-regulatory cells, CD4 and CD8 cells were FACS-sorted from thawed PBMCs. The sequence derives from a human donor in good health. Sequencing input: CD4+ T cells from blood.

The CDR3: CASSDRPETQYF. CDR3 DNA sequence: TGTGCCAGCAGCGACAGGCCAGAGACCCAGTACTTC. The chain has TRBV7-2 and TRBJ2-5; perhaps TRBD1 as D (6 bases). V lost 5 bases and J lost 4, with 8 bases in between. Germline V gives CDR1 SGHTA, CDR2 FQGNSA. The CDR3 sequence is 12 residues long.